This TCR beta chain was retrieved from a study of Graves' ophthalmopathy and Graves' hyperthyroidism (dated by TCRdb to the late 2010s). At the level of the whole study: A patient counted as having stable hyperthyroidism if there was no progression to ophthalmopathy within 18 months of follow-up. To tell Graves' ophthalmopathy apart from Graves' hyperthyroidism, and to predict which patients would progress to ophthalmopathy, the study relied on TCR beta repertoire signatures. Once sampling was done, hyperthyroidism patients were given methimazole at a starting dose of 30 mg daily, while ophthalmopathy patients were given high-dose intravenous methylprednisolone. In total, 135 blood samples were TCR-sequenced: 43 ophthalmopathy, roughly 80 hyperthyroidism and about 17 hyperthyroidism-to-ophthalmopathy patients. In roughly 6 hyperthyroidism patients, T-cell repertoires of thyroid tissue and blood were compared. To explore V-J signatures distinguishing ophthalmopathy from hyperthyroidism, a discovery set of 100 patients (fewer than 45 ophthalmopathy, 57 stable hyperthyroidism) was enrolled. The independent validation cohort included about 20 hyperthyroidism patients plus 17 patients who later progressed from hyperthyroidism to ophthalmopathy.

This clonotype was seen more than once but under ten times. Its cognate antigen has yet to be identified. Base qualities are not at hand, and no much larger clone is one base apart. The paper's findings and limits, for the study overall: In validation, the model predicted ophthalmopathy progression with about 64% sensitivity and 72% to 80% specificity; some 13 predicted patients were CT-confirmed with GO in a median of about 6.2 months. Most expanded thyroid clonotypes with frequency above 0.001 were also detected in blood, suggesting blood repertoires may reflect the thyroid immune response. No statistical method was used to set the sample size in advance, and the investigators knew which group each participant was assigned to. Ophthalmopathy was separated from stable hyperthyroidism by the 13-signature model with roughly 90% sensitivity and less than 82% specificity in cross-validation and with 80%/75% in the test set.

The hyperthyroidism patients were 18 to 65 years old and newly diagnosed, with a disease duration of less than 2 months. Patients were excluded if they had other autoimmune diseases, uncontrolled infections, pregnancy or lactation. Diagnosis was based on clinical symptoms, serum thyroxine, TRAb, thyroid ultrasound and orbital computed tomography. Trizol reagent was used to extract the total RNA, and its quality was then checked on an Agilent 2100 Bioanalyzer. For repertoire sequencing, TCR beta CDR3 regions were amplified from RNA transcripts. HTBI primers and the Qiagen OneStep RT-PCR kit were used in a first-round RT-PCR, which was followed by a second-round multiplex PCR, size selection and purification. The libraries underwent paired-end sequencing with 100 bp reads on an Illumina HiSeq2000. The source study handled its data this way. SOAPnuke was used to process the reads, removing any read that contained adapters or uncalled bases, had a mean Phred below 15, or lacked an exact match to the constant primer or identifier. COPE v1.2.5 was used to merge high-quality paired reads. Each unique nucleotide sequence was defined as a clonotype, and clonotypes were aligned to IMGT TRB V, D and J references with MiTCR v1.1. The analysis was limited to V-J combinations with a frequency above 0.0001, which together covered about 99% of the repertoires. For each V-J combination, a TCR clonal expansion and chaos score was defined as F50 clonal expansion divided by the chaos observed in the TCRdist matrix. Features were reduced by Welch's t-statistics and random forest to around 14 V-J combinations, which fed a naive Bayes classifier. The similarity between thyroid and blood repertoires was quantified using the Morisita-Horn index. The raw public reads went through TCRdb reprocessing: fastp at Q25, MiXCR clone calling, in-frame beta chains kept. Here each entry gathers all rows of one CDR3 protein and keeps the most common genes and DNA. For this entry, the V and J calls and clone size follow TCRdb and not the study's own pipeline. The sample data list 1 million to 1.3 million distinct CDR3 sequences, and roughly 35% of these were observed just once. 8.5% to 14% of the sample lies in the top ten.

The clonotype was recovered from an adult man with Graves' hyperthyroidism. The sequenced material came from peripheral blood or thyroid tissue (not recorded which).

Here is the DNA: TGTGCCAGCAGCCCCTTCACAGCGGGAGGCTCCTACGAGCAGTACTTC. Translated, this is CASSPFTAGGSYEQYF. This chain is built from TRBV7-6 and TRBJ2-7; TRBD2 lines up with 9 middle nucleotides. Including cysteine and phenylalanine, the CDR3 has 16 amino acids. Only the CDR3 part of the read is kept: 48 bases, read in frame from the first base. At the junction V is shortened by 5 bases and J by 0 bases; bases outside the gene matches: 8. As encoded in the germline V gene, CDR1 is SGHVS while CDR2 is FNYEAQ.